This T cell receptor (beta chain) was found in a study of OX40 agonist ivuxolimab in advanced cancers. General study results and limits: Clonal expansion was seen in CD4+ and CD8+ blood T cells by week 6 at 0.1 to 3.0 mg/kg.

The CDR3 sequence is 16 residues long. Trimming removed 1 base at V and 4 bases at J, with 13 bases between. In germline, CDR1 is SEHNR, CDR2 FQNEAQ (reference sequence). Produced via immunoSEQ multiplex PCR; TCRdb's table is partial and in-frame only. Among around 42,000 clones listed, around 88% were seen once. Comments on this clone: Antigen unknown.

This clonotype was obtained from an adult with an advanced solid tumor such as melanoma, head and neck, liver or kidney cancer. This rearrangement joins TRBV7-9 to TRBJ1-4, with D maybe TRBD1 (6 bases). The starting material was CD4+ or CD8+ T cells sorted from blood, obtained in a trial of the OX40 agonist ivuxolimab. CDR3 sequence: CASSLGPGAGNEKLFF. DNA of the CDR3: TGTGCCAGCAGCTTAGGTCCGGGGGCTGGTAATGAAAAACTGTTTTTT.